The T cell receptor beta chain described here comes from a study of blood T cell repertoires in COVID-19. This clone has just one count. Sequencing was performed with immunoSEQ multiplex PCR; in TCRdb, only in-frame clones are kept and a portion is missing. The sample comprises roughly 160,000 clones, 80% to 85% of which are singletons, and about a tenth rests with the top ten. The CDR3 covers 16 residues. Trimming cost V 0 bases and J 3 bases; bases outside gene matches: 6. The chain combines TRBV23-1 with TRBJ2-5; 8 nucleotides match TRBD2. TRBV23-1 is reported as an ORF; its role is uncertain. The clonotype was recovered from a man between 70 and 80 years old with active or convalescent COVID-19. Sequences were obtained from peripheral blood. The CDR3 DNA reads as TGCGCCAGCAGTCAATCGTCGGTAGCGGGAAAAGAGACCCAGTACTTC. Translating gives CASSQSSVAGKETQYF.